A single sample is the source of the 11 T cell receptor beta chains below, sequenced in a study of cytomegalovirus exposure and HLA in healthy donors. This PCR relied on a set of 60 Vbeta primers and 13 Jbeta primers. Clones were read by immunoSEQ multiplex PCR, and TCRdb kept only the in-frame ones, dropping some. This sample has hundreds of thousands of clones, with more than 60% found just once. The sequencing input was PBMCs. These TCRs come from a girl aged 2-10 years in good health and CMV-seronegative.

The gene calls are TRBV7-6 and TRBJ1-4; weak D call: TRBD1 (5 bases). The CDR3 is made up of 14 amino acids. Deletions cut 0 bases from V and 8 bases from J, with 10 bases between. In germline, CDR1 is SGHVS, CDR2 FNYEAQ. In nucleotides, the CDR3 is TGTGCCAGCAGCTTAGCAGGGGCGAACGAAAAACTGTTTTTT. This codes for CASSLAGANEKLFF.

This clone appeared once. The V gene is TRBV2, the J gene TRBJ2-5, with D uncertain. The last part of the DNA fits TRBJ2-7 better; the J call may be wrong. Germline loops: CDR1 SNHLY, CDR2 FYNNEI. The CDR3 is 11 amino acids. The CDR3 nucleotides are TGTGCCAGCAGTGAAATCCACGAGCAGTACTTC. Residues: CASSEIHEQYF.

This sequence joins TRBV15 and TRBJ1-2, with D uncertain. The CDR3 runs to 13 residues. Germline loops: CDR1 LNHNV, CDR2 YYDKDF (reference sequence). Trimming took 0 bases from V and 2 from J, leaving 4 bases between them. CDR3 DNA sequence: TGTGCCACCAGCAGAGACCTAAACTATGGCTACACCTTC. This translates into CATSRDLNYGYTF.

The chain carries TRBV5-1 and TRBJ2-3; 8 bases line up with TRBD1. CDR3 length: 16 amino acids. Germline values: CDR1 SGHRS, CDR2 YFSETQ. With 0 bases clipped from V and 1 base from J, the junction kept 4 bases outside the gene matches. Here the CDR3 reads CASSLDWTGRTDTQYF. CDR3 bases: TGCGCCAGCAGCTTGGACTGGACAGGGCGCACAGATACGCAGTATTTT.

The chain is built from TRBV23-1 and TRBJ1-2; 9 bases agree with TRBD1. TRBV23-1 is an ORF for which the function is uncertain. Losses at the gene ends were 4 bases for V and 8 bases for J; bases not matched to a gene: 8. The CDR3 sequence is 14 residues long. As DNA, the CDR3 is TGCGCCAGCAGTCCCCTCGGGACAGGGAACGGCTACACCTTC. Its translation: CASSPLGTGNGYTF.

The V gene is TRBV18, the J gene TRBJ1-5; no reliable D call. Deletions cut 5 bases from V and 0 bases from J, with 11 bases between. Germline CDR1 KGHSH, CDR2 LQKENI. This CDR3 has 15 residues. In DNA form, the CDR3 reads TGTGCCAGCTCAGTGACGGGGAATAGCAATCAGCCCCAGCATTTT. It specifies CASSVTGNSNQPQHF.

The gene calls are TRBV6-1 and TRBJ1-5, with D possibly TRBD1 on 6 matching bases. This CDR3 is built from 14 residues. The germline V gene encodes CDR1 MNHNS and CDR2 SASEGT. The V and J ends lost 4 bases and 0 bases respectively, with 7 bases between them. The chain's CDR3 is CASSGRGSNQPQHF. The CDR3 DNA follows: TGTGCCAGCAGTGGCAGGGGTAGCAATCAGCCCCAGCATTTT.

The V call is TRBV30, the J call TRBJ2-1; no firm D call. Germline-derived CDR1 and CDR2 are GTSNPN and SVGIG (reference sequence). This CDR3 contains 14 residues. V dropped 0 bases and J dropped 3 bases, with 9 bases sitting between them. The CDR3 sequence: CAWSVVGVYNEQFF. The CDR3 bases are TGTGCCTGGAGTGTTGTGGGCGTCTACAATGAGCAGTTCTTC.

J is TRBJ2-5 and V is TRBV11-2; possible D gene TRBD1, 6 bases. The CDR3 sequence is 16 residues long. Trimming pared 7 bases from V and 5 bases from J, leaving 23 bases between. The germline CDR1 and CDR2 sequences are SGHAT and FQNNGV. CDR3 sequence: CASNQNGQILEETQYF. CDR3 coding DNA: TGTGCCAGCAATCAAAACGGACAGATTCTCGAGGAGACCCAGTACTTC. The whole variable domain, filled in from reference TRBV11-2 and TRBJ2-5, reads EAGVAQSPRYKIIEKRQSVAFWCNPISGHATLYWYQQILGQGPKLLIQFQNNGVVDDSQLPKDRFSAERLKGVDSTLKIQPAKLEDSAVYLCASNQNGQILEETQYFGPGTRLLVL.

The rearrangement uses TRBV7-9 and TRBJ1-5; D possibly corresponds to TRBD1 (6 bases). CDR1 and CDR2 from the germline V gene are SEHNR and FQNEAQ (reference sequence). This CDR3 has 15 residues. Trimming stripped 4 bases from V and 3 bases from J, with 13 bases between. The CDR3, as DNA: TGTGCCAGCAGCTCGCAGGGGCAGGCCAATCAGCCCCAGCATTTT. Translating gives CASSSQGQANQPQHF.

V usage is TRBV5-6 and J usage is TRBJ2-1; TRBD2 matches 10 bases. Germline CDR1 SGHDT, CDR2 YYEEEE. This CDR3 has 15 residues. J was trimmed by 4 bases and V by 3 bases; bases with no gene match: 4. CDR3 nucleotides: TGTGCCAGCAGCTCGAGCGGGGGGGGGTACAATGAGCAGTTCTTC. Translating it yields CASSSSGGGYNEQFF.